The 7 T cell receptor beta chains listed next were all sequenced from one sample in a study of cytomegalovirus exposure and HLA in healthy donors. The PCR used 60 Vbeta and 13 Jbeta primers. Data came from immunoSEQ multiplex PCR; TCRdb stores just in-frame clones and leaves some out. The table lists approximately 150,000 clones, 70% to 85% of them singletons. The specimen sequenced was PBMCs. These receptors were collected from a man aged 40-49 years in good health and CMV-seronegative.

CDR3 DNA: TGTGCCAGCAGCTTAATGTCAGGGTACAATGAGCAGTTCTTC. Translated: CASSLMSGYNEQFF. The chain has TRBV7-2 and TRBJ2-1; tentatively, D is TRBD1 (5 bases). The CDR3 length is 14 residues. Per the germline V gene, CDR1 is SGHTA and CDR2 is FQGNSA. V was shortened by 2 bases and J by 4 bases, with 9 bases between the two germline ends.

The chain couples TRBV5-4 to TRBJ1-1, with D unclear. Germline assignment: CDR1 SGHNT and CDR2 YYREEE (reference sequence). CDR3 length equals 13 residues. V lost 0 bases, J lost 1 base, and 4 bases lay in between. In DNA form, the CDR3 reads TGTGCCAGCAGCTTGGGGAGGAACACTGAAGCTTTCTTT. Its protein is CASSLGRNTEAFF. Drawing the rest from reference TRBV5-4 and TRBJ1-1, the complete variable domain is ETGVTQSPTHLIKTRGQQVTLRCSSQSGHNTVSWYQQALGQGPQFIFQYYREEENGRGNFPPRFSGLQFPNYSSELNVNALELDDSALYLCASSLGRNTEAFFGQGTRLTVV.

This sequence joins TRBV7-3 and TRBJ1-2; a weak D match, TRBD1 (6 bases). The V and J ends lost 5 bases and 4 bases respectively, with 11 bases between them. The CDR3 runs to 13 residues. Looked up from germline, CDR1 is SGHTA and CDR2 is FQGTGA. In DNA form, the CDR3 reads TGTGCCAGCAGCCCCAGCAGGGGCTATGGCTACACCTTC. Its translation: CASSPSRGYGYTF.

This rearrangement joins TRBV4-1 to TRBJ2-7, with 8 bases fitting TRBD1. Germline lookup yields CDR1 MGHRA and CDR2 YSYEKL. CDR3 length: 16 amino acids. J lost 5 bases, V lost 0 bases, and 9 bases had no gene match. The CDR3 reads CASSQERETGDDEQYF. The CDR3 region has the DNA TGCGCCAGCAGCCAAGAACGCGAGACAGGGGATGACGAGCAGTACTTC.

The chain recombines TRBV29-1 with TRBJ2-7, with 8 nucleotides matching TRBD2. Germline CDR1 and CDR2: SQVTM and ANQGSEA. The CDR3 has 13 residues. V was clipped by 4 bases and J by 0 bases; unmatched bases: 2. In nucleotides, the CDR3 is TGCAGCGTTGCCCGGGGGGGCTCCTACGAGCAGTACTTC. Translated: CSVARGGSYEQYF.

Only one count was recorded for this clone. The rearrangement joins TRBV30 to TRBJ1-4; 10 nucleotides line up with TRBD1. V shed 2 bases and J 8 bases; nucleotides not matched to a gene: 2. The germline V gene has CDR1 GTSNPN and CDR2 SVGIG (reference sequence). The CDR3 sequence is 13 residues long. The CDR3 reads CAWSPGQGEKLFF. As DNA, the CDR3 is TGTGCCTGGAGTCCGGGACAGGGGGAAAAACTGTTTTTT.

The chain uses TRBV5-1 and TRBJ2-5, with D possibly being TRBD1 (7 bases). The DNA end is a closer match to TRBJ2-7, so the J assignment may be wrong. This CDR3 is built from 17 residues. The germline V gene encodes CDR1 SGHRS and CDR2 YFSETQ. CDR3 loop: CASSLGAGTALLDEQYF. The DNA for the CDR3 is TGCGCCAGCAGCTTGGGCGCGGGGACAGCCCTCCTTGACGAGCAGTACTTC.